One and the same sample provided the 21 T cell receptor delta chains below, sequenced in a study of γδ T cells in repeated Plasmodium falciparum infection. Bulk repertoires came from Vgamma9/Vdelta2+ or Vdelta2-negative gammadelta T cells flow-sorted from PBMC. TCRdb reprocessed the multiplex PCR reads through CATT. The sample has about 48,000 delta-chain clones; 1.5% to 2% are singletons. Sequencing used gamma-delta T cells from blood. The receptors stem from a pool of human donors (malaria-infected and uninfected, not separated).

Points on this clone: A read error likely explains why the TCRdb protein, taken from a much larger clone, differs from this DNA's translation at residue 11; the protein shown is translated from the DNA. CDR3 in amino acids: CALGEELGDEFIF. The DNA of the CDR3 is TGTGCTCTTGGGGAAGAACTGGGGGATGAATTCATCTTT. The J gene is TRDJ1, the V gene TRDV1; 10 bases align to TRDD3. CDR1 and CDR2 from the germline V gene are TSWWSYY and QGS. The V and J ends lost 2 bases and 12 bases, in that order; junction bases with no gene match: 6. This CDR3 contains 13 residues.

On this clone: TCRdb's protein for this DNA is that of a much larger clone and differs from the translation at residue 16, likely a read error; the protein shown is the DNA translation. The chain recombines TRDV1 with TRDJ1, with 9 positions matching TRDD3. Trimming cost V 1 base and J 2 bases; bases outside gene matches: 26. The CDR3 runs 23 residues. Germline V gene lookup returns CDR1 TSWWSYY and CDR2 QGS. This CDR3 reads CALGEHRNLRRNWGNQWTDKLIF. The CDR3 DNA is TGTGCTCTTGGGGAACACAGGAACCTACGCCGTAACTGGGGGAACCAGTGGACCGATAAACTCATCTTT.

This clone was seen a few times. TCRdb attributes to this sequence the protein of a much larger clone, which differs from the DNA translation at residue 18; a read error is likely, and the protein displayed is translated from the DNA. The V and J genes are TRDV1 and TRDJ1, with 9 bases fitting TRDD3. The V gene's germline CDR1 is TSWWSYY and CDR2 QGS. The CDR3 has 21 amino acids. The chain's CDR3 is CALGGPSPPLRPPGDTDRLIF. The CDR3 DNA follows: TGTGCTCTTGGGGGACCCTCCCCCCCCCTACGCCCCCCGGGGGATACCGATAGACTCATCTTT.

On this clone: A read error is likely here: a far larger clone is one base away. Other DNA sequences in the same sample also yield this CDR3. V and J are TRDV2 and TRDJ3, with 13 bases identical to TRDD3. TCRdb lists no J gene, so it was determined here by aligning the DNA to germline. The germline CDR1 and CDR2 sequences are GEAIGNYY and EKD. The CDR3 runs 21 residues. DNA for the CDR3: TGTGCCTGTGAGTCCGTACTGGGGGATACGCGTAGCTCCTGGGACACCCGGCAGATGTTTTTC. Translation: CACESVLGDTRSSWDTRQMFF.

This clone turned up a few times. This likely reflects a read error, since a far larger clone is one base away. Other DNA variants within this sample encode the same CDR3. The rearrangement joins TRDV1 to TRDJ1; 7 nucleotides match TRDD3. The J gene, left out of TCRdb, was set here by checking the DNA against germline. Germline lookup yields CDR1 TSWWSYY and CDR2 QGS. The CDR3 has 23 amino acids. Unmatched junction bases numbered 30, after V lost 5 bases and J lost 0 bases. The CDR3 loop reads CALGSHPPPLGLGICEHTDKLIF. The CDR3 nucleotides read TGTGCTCTTGGGTCACATCCTCCCCCCCTGGGCTTGGGGATATGTGAACACACCGATAAACTCATCTTT.

This clone has a handful of counts. The TCRdb protein comes from a much larger clone and disagrees with this DNA's translation at residue 5, likely due to a read error; the protein given here is derived from the DNA. The CDR3 sequence: CACDGVQSEDTNSSWDTRQMFF. The CDR3 DNA is TGTGCCTGTGACGGCGTCCAATCCGAGGATACGAACTCATCCTGGGACACCCGACAGATGTTTTTC. The gene calls are TRDV2 and TRDJ3; 7 nucleotides line up with TRDD3. TCRdb gives no J gene; it was assigned here by matching the DNA to germline. In germline, CDR1 is GEAIGNYY, CDR2 EKD. The V and J ends lost 3 bases and 1 base, in that order; junction bases with no gene match: 20. The CDR3 length is 22 residues.

This clone was counted a few times. This DNA's translation and the protein TCRdb lists, from a much larger clone, do not match at residue 3, likely due to a read error; the protein shown is translated from the DNA. The chain uses TRDV2 and TRDJ1; tentatively, D is TRDD3 (6 bases). Here the J gene came from matching the DNA to germline, since TCRdb omits it. The CDR3 extends over 17 amino acids. Germline-derived CDR1 and CDR2 are GEAIGNYY and EKD. The CDR3 spells CARDTGRGDQYTDKLIF. The CDR3 coding sequence is TGTGCCCGTGACACCGGGAGGGGGGACCAGTACACCGATAAACTCATCTTT.

This clone was found a few times. TCRdb has a much larger clone's protein, which differs at residue 13 from the translation of this DNA, likely because of a read error; what is shown is the protein translated from the DNA. Other DNA sequences of this sample code for an identical CDR3. The chain has TRDV1 and TRDJ1, with TRDD3 matching 10 bases. J was trimmed by 4 bases and V by 0 bases; bases with no gene match: 11. The germline gives CDR1 TSWWSYY, CDR2 QGS. The CDR3 sequence is 18 residues long. CDR3 coding DNA: TGTGCTCTTGGGGAACTCCCCTGGGGGATAAATAGGAGCGATAAACTCATCTTT. Translating it yields CALGELPWGINRSDKLIF.

Concerning this clone: TCRdb assigns this DNA the protein of a much larger clone, which departs from its translation at residue 12; this likely reflects a read error, and the protein shown comes from translating the DNA. V gene TRDV1 combines with J gene TRDJ1, with a weak D call TRDD2 (7 bases). The J gene is absent in TCRdb and was assigned here via DNA matching to germline. Trimming removed 2 bases from V and 8 bases from J, with 33 bases in between. Germline CDR1 is TSWWSYY and CDR2 is QGS. This CDR3 has 20 residues. CDR3 protein: CALGEKVPTWGHWPAGKLIF. CDR3 DNA sequence: TGTGCTCTTGGGGAAAAGGTTCCTACGTGGGGGCACTGGCCGGCAGGGAAACTCATCTTT.

A word on this clone: TCRdb shows a much larger clone's protein in place of this DNA's translation, and the two differ at residue 9, likely through a read error; the protein shown is translated from the DNA. J is TRDJ1 and V is TRDV1, with 8 bases lining up with TRDD3. The J gene comes from matching the DNA to germline here; TCRdb lacks it. This CDR3 contains 21 residues. The V segment lost 7 bases and the J segment 0 bases; nucleotides outside the gene matches: 25. The germline CDR1 and CDR2 sequences are TSWWSYY and QGS. The CDR3 DNA follows: TGTGCTCTTGAACGAGTCTGGGGGACACAGGCCCGAGGGGCTTACACCGATAAACTCATCTTT. Translated: CALERVWGTQARGAYTDKLIF.

This clone was recorded at least ten times. The protein TCRdb gives is from a much larger clone and does not agree with this DNA's translation at residue 4, likely a read error; the protein shown here comes from the DNA. The CDR3 sequence: CALVVPPRLRYTDKLIF. In DNA, the CDR3 is TGTGCTCTTGTGGTCCCGCCCCGTCTACGGTACACCGATAAACTCATCTTT. The J gene is TRDJ1, the V gene TRDV1; unclear D gene. No J segment appears in TCRdb, so it was assigned here by matching the sequence to germline. Trimming shortened V by 7 bases and J by 0 bases, and 21 bases separated the two germline ends. There are 17 residues in the CDR3. Germline CDR1 is TSWWSYY and CDR2 is QGS.

In regard to this clone: A far larger clone is a single base away, which makes a read error likely. This CDR3 is also generated by other DNA sequences in the sample. The V gene is given as TRDV1, and no J gene call is available; TRDD3 is taken as the D call from the table, unchecked against the DNA. Germline V gene lookup returns CDR1 TSWWSYY and CDR2 QGS. The CDR3 loop spans 20 amino acids. CDR3 sequence: CALGSPRVFRGYSSTDKLIF. The CDR3 DNA reads as TGTGCTCTTGGGTCTCCTAGGGTATTTCGGGGATACAGTAGCACCGATAAACTCATCTTC.

This clone has a count of ten or more. A read error may be the cause here, since a much bigger clone is one base away. In the same sample, other DNA sequences code for this CDR3. The chain combines TRDV1 with TRDJ2; 11 nucleotides agree with TRDD3. Losses at the gene ends were 3 bases for V and 5 bases for J; bases not matched to a gene: 14. The CDR3 is 19 residues long. CDR1 and CDR2 (germline): TSWWSYY, QGS. In DNA form, the CDR3 reads TGTGCTCTTGGGGATTATTCCTTCTGGGGGATACCGACTACAGCACAACTCTTCTTT. Protein product: CALGDYSFWGIPTTAQLFF.

In regard to this clone: The protein TCRdb gives is from a much larger clone and does not agree with this DNA's translation at residue 17, likely a read error; the protein shown here comes from the DNA. In DNA, the CDR3 is TGTGCTCTTGGGGAACTAGTACCTACGGGGGATAAATTAATACGTAAACACATCTTT. It is translated as CALGELVPTGDKLIRKHIF. The V call is TRDV1, the J call TRDJ1; 8 bases map to TRDD3. The CDR3 loop spans 19 amino acids. From germline, CDR1 is TSWWSYY and CDR2 QGS.

This clone has a count of ten or more. TCRdb's listed protein matches a much larger clone and diverges from this DNA's translation at residue 7, likely through a read error; the protein shown comes from the DNA. The chain is built from TRDV1 and TRDJ1, with TRDD3 matching 10 bases. TCRdb is silent on the J gene; assignment here came from matching the DNA to germline. From germline, CDR1 is TSWWSYY and CDR2 QGS. After removal of 6 bases from V and 4 bases from J, the junction contained 17 bases not matched to a gene. The CDR3 spans 18 residues. As DNA, the CDR3 is TGTGCTCTTGGTATTCACGGCCATGGGGGGGATACGAACGATAAACTCATCTTT. The encoded protein is CALGIHGHGGDTNDKLIF.

This clone was picked up many times. This likely traces to a read error, being one base from a far larger clone. Other DNA sequences in this specimen translate into the identical CDR3. CDR3 amino acids: CALGETSSYSTDKLIF. The CDR3 nucleotides are TGTGCTCTTGGGGAAACATCCTCCTATAGCACCGATAAACTCATCTTT. The chain couples TRDV1 to TRDJ1; a possible D gene is TRDD2 (5 bases). The V and J ends lost 2 bases and 1 base respectively, with 14 bases between them. CDR3 length: 16 residues. Per germline, CDR1 TSWWSYY and CDR2 QGS.

Worth noting for this clone: The TCRdb protein, from a much larger clone, departs from this DNA's translation at residue 7, likely by read error; the protein shown derives from the DNA. The chain recombines TRDV1 with TRDJ1; TRDD3 agrees at 7 bases. TCRdb gives no J gene; it was assigned here by matching the DNA to germline. With V trimmed by 0 bases and J by 1 base, 29 bases remained unmatched. Per germline, CDR1 TSWWSYY and CDR2 QGS. This CDR3 has 24 amino acids. DNA of the CDR3: TGTGCTCTTGGGGAACTCAAGTTTTACCTGTTCAGAGGTGGGATACACCACATCACCGATAAACTCATCTTT. Translated, it gives CALGELKFYLFRGGIHHITDKLIF.

As regards this clone: It differs at one base from a far larger clone, so likely a read error. At the DNA level, this CDR3 is encoded by other sequences in the same sample as well. There is no J gene call, but TRDV1 is given as the V gene; the table names TRDD3, a call not compared with the DNA. CDR3 length: 18 residues. Germline values: CDR1 TSWWSYY, CDR2 QGS. As DNA, the CDR3 is TGTGCTCTTGGGGCCCGGGATGTTTTACACCACGGCGCCGATAAGCTCATCTTT. Its translation: CALGARDVLHHGADKLIF.

As for this clone: TCRdb attributes to this sequence the protein of a much larger clone, which differs from the DNA translation at residue 4; a read error is likely, and the protein displayed is translated from the DNA. V gene TRDV1 combines with J gene TRDJ1, with 13 bases lining up with TRDD3. The CDR3 consists of 22 residues. Per the germline V gene, CDR1 is TSWWSYY and CDR2 is QGS. J gave up 2 bases and V 8 bases, and 26 bases lay outside the gene matches. This chain's CDR3 is CALWLPLGRSTGGYGTTDKLIF. CDR3 bases: TGTGCTCTTTGGCTCCCATTAGGCCGTAGTACTGGGGGATACGGTACTACCGATAAACTCATCTTT.

To note about this clone: The protein in TCRdb stems from a much larger clone and differs at residue 7 from this DNA's translation, likely a read error; here the protein is translated from the DNA. This chain joins TRDV1 and TRDJ1, with 8 bases identical to TRDD3. TCRdb supplies no J gene; here it was assigned by aligning the nucleotide sequence to germline. J lost 2 bases, V lost 0 bases, and 17 bases had no gene match. From germline, CDR1 is TSWWSYY and CDR2 QGS. This CDR3 is built from 20 residues. CDR3 in amino acids: CALGELDPNYWGWRTDKLIF. CDR3 bases: TGTGCTCTTGGGGAACTAGATCCCAACTACTGGGGGTGGAGAACCGATAAACTCATCTTT.

With regard to this clone: TCRdb's entry gives the protein of a much larger clone, which mismatches this DNA's translation at residue 9, likely from a read error; the protein reported here is translated from the DNA. The chain couples TRDV1 to TRDJ1; D unclear. CDR1 and CDR2 (germline): TSWWSYY, QGS. With 0 bases removed from V and 4 bases from J, the gap between germline ends came to 15 bases. The CDR3 has 16 amino acids. The CDR3 reads CALGELKGQSVDKLIF. In DNA, the CDR3 is TGTGCTCTTGGGGAACTAAAAGGACAAAGCGTCGATAAACTCATCTTT.